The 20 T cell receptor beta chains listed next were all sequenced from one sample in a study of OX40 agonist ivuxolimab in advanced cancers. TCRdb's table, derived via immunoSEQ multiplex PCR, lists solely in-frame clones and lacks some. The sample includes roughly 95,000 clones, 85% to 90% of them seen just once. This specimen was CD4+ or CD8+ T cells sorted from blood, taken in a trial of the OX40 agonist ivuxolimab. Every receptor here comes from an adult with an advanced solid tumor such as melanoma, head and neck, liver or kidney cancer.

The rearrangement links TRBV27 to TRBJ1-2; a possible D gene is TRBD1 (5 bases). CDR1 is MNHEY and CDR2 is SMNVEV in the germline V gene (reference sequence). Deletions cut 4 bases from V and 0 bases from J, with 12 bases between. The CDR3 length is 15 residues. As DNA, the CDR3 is TGTGCCAGCAGTTCTGGACAAAGATCTAACTATGGCTACACCTTC. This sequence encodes CASSSGQRSNYGYTF.

CDR3 coding DNA: TGTGCCAGCAGCTTATATAACACTGAAGCTTTCTTT. This translates into CASSLYNTEAFF. The J gene is TRBJ1-1, the V gene TRBV7-9, with D unclear. This CDR3 comprises 12 residues. V shed 2 bases and J shed 2 bases, with 3 bases lying between them. Germline V gene lookup returns CDR1 SEHNR and CDR2 FQNEAQ (reference sequence).

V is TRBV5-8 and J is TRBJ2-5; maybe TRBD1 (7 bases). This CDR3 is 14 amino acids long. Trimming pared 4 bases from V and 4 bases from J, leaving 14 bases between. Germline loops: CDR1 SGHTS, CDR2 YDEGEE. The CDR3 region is CASSDRQGLETQYF. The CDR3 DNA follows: TGTGCCAGCAGCGACCGACAGGGACTAGAGACCCAGTACTTC.

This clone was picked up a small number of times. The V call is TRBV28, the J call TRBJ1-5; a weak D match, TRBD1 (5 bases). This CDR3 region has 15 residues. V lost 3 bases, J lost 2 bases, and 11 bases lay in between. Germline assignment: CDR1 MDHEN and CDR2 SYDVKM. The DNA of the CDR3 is TGTGCCAGCAGTTTCATAGGGGAACGCAATCAGCCCCAGCATTTT. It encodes CASSFIGERNQPQHF. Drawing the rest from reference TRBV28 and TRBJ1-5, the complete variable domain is DVKVTQSSRYLVKRTGEKVFLECVQDMDHENMFWYRQDPGLGLRLIYFSYDVKMKEKGDIPEGYSVSREKKERFSLILESASTNQTSMYLCASSFIGERNQPQHFGDGTRLSIL.

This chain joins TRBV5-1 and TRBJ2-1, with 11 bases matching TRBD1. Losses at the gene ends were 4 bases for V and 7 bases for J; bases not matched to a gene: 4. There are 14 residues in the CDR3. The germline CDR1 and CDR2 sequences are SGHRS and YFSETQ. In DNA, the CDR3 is TGCGCCAGCAGCGGACAGGGGGCGATTAATGAGCAGTTCTTC. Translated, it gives CASSGQGAINEQFF.

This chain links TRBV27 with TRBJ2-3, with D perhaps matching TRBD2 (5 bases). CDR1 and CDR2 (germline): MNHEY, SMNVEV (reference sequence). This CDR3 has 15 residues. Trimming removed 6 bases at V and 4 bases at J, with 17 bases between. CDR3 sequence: CASRTSGLSADTQYF. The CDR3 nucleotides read TGTGCCAGCAGAACCTCGGGGTTATCAGCAGATACGCAGTATTTT.

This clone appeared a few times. CDR3 sequence reads: CASSPDRLSGYTF. As DNA, the CDR3 is TGTGCCAGCTCGCCGGACAGATTGTCGGGCTACACCTTC. The chain recombines TRBV18 with TRBJ1-2; tentative D call: TRBD1 (6 bases). The CDR3 length is 13 residues. V lost 6 bases, J lost 8 bases, and 16 bases lay in between. Germline V CDR1 and CDR2: KGHSH, LQKENI.

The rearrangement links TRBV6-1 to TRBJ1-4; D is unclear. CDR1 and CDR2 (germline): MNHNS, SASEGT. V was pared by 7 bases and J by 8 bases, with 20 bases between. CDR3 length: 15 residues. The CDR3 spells CASTVQRGSGEKLFF. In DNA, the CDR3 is TGTGCCAGCACTGTACAACGGGGATCGGGAGAAAAACTGTTTTTT.

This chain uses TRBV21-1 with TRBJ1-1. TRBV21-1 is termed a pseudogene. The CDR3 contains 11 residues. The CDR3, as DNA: TGCGAACGGGGGGGACGGAATGAAGCTTTCTTT. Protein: CERGGRNEAFF.

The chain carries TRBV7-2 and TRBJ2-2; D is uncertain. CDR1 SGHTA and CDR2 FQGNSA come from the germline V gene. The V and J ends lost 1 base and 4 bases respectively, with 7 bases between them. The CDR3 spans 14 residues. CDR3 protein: CASSLDFSTGELFF. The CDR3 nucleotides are TGTGCCAGCAGCTTAGACTTTTCCACCGGGGAGCTGTTTTTT.

The chain's CDR3 is CSVVRGLDTEAFF. CDR3 bases: TGCAGCGTAGTGAGGGGGCTGGACACTGAAGCTTTCTTT. The chain carries TRBV29-1 and TRBJ1-1; 7 positions match TRBD1. Per germline, CDR1 SQVTM and CDR2 ANQGSEA. The CDR3 has 13 amino acids. The V gene end was trimmed by 6 bases and the J gene end by 3 bases; junction bases not matched to a gene: 7.

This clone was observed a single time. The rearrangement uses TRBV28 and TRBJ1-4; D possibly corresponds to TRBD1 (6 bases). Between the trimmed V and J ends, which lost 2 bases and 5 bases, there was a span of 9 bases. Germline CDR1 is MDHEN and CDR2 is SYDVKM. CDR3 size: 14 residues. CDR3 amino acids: CASSLRGLNEKLFF. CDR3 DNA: TGTGCCAGCAGTTTAAGGGGGTTGAATGAAAAACTGTTTTTT.

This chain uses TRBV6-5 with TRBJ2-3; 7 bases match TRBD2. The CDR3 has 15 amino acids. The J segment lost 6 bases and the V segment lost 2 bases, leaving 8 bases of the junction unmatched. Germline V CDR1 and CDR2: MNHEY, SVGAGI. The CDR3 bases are TGTGCCAGCAGTTACGGTGCGGGAGTGACCGATACGCAGTATTTT. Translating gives CASSYGAGVTDTQYF.

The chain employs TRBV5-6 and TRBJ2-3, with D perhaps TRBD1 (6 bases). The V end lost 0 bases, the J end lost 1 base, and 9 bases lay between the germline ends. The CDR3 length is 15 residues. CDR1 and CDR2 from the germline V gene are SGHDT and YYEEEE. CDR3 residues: CASSLADRRTDTQYF. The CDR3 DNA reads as TGTGCCAGCAGCTTGGCGGACAGACGCACAGATACGCAGTATTTT.

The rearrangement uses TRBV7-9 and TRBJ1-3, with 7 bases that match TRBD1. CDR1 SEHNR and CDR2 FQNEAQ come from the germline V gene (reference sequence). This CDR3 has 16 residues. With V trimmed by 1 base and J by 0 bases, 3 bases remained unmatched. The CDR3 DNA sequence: TGTGCCAGCAGCTTAGAGGGGACAGTCTCTGGAAACACCATATATTTT. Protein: CASSLEGTVSGNTIYF.

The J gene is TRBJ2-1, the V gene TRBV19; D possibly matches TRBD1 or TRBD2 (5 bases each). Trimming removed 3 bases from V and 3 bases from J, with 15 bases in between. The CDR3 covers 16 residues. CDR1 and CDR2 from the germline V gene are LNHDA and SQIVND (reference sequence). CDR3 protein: CASSMVKGSGYNEQFF. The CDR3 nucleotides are TGTGCCAGTAGTATGGTGAAGGGGAGCGGCTACAATGAGCAGTTCTTC.

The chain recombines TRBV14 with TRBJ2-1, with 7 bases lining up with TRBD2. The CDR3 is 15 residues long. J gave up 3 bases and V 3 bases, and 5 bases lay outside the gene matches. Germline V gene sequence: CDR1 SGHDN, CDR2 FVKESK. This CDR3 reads CASSQIGGGYNEQFF. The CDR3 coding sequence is TGTGCCAGCAGCCAGATAGGCGGGGGCTACAATGAGCAGTTCTTC.

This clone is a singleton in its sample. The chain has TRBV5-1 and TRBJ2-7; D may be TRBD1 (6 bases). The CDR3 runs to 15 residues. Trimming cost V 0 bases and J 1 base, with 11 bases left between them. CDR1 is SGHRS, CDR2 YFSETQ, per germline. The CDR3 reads CASSLGDKPSYEQYF. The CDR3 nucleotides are TGCGCCAGCAGCTTGGGGGACAAGCCTTCCTACGAGCAGTACTTC.

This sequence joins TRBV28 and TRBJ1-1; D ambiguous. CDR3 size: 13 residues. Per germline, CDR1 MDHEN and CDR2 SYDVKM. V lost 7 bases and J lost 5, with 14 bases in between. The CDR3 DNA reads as TGTGCCAGCATGGATCCGGCTGGGACTGAAGCTTTCTTT. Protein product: CASMDPAGTEAFF.

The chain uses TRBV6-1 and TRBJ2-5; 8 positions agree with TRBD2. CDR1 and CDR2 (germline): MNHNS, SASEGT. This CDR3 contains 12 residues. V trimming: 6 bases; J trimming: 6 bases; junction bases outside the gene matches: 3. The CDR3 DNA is TGTGCCAGCAGGACTAGCGAAAAGACCCAGTACTTC. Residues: CASRTSEKTQYF.